These 20 T cell receptor beta chains came from one sample sequenced in a study of blood T cells in healthy people across ages. Through a sample-barcoded 5' primer and a J-beta primer mix, a second PCR was run for 7 to 11 cycles. One entry per CDR3 protein results from TCRdb running MiXCR on the 5' RACE reads. The table has roughly 1.7 million distinct CDR3 sequences, roughly 32% seen once. Sequences were obtained from blood. These receptors all stem from a woman aged 30 to 39 in good health.

This chain uses TRBV12-3 or TRBV12-4 with TRBJ2-3; 10 positions agree with TRBD2. The CDR3 is 16 residues long. V shed 4 bases, J shed 4 bases, and the junction held 8 bases outside the gene matches. CDR3 coding DNA: TGTGCCAGCAGTTCCAGAGATAGCGGGAGGTCAGATACGCAGTATTTT. Amino acids: CASSSRDSGRSDTQYF.

This clonotype appeared a few times. J is TRBJ2-2 and V is TRBV7-8; D not certain. V lost 2 bases, J lost 6 bases, and 7 bases lay in between. The length of the CDR3 is 13 residues. From germline, CDR1 is SGHVS and CDR2 FQNEAQ. CDR3 nucleotide sequence: TGTGCCAGCAGCTTACAACCGTCCGGGGAGCTGTTTTTT. As protein: CASSLQPSGELFF. Full variable domain (outside the CDR3, taken from reference TRBV7-8 and TRBJ2-2): GAGVSQSPRYKVAKRGQDVALRCDPISGHVSLFWYQQALGQGPEFLTYFQNEAQLDKSGLPSDRFFAERPEGSVSTLKIQRTQQEDSAVYLCASSLQPSGELFFGEGSRLTVL.

The V call is TRBV20-1, the J call TRBJ2-1, with 11 positions matching TRBD2. V gave up 0 bases and J gave up 8 bases; unmatched junction bases: 6. CDR3 length: 15 residues. Per the germline V gene, CDR1 is DFQATT and CDR2 is SNEGSKA (reference sequence). The CDR3 DNA is TGCAGTGCTAGAGATGTTAGCGGGGGGGCGGATGAGCAGTTCTTC. It specifies CSARDVSGGADEQFF.

This chain joins TRBV20-1 and TRBJ1-2; D is possibly TRBD1 (6 bases). CDR3 length: 13 amino acids. Trimming cost V 6 bases and J 7 bases, with 18 bases left between them. Germline-derived CDR1 and CDR2 are DFQATT and SNEGSKA (reference sequence). CDR3 DNA sequence: TGCAGTGCCGGGGGGCGCGGGCGGGGTGGCTACACCTTC. Encoded protein: CSAGGRGRGGYTF.

In its sample, this clonotype was seen a few times. The rearrangement uses TRBV5-1 and TRBJ1-2; 9 bases line up with TRBD1. CDR1 is SGHRS, CDR2 YFSETQ, per germline. This CDR3 region has 14 residues. Germline trimming cut 4 bases from V and 8 bases from J; bases unmatched to any gene: 9. CDR3 coding DNA: TGCGCCAGCAGCGTGGCCTACAGGGGGCAAGGCTACACCTTC. Protein: CASSVAYRGQGYTF.

This clonotype was counted between two and nine times. The chain joins TRBV5-1 to TRBJ2-7; 9 bases align to TRBD1. This CDR3 is 14 amino acids long. Germline CDR1 SGHRS, CDR2 YFSETQ. V shed 0 bases, J shed 6 bases, and the junction held 4 bases outside the gene matches. The CDR3 DNA is TGCGCCAGCAGCTTGGAGACGACAGGGGGCGAGCAGTACTTC. Its protein product is CASSLETTGGEQYF. Full variable domain (rest looked up from reference TRBV5-1 and TRBJ2-7): KAGVTQTPRYLIKTRGQQVTLSCSPISGHRSVSWYQQTPGQGLQFLFEYFSETQRNKGNFPGRFSGRQFSNSRSEMNVSTLELGDSALYLCASSLETTGGEQYFGPGTRLTVT.

CDR3 sequence reads: CASSLNQGGDGDTQYF. In DNA form, the CDR3 reads TGCGCCAGCAGCCTGAACCAGGGGGGCGACGGAGATACGCAGTATTTT. This chain connects TRBV5-1 to TRBJ2-3, with a possible D match to TRBD1 (7 bases). The CDR3 has 16 residues. V was shortened by 4 bases and J by 5 bases, with 20 bases between the two germline ends. The germline V gene encodes CDR1 SGHRS and CDR2 YFSETQ.

The genes are TRBV5-1 and TRBJ2-6; TRBD1 matches 9 bases. The CDR3 has 17 residues. CDR1 SGHRS and CDR2 YFSETQ come from the germline V gene. With V trimmed by 5 bases and J by 2 bases, 8 bases remained unmatched. CDR3 DNA sequence: TGCGCCAGCAGACTGGGGGACAGGGATACTGGGGCCAACGTCCTGACTTTC. Translated: CASRLGDRDTGANVLTF.

This clonotype was counted a few times. The J gene is TRBJ2-1, the V gene TRBV3-1; no clear D. Germline loops: CDR1 LGHDT, CDR2 YNNKEL (reference sequence). The CDR3 runs 15 residues. Trimming left V 1 base short and J 3 bases short, with 10 bases between. The CDR3 spells CASSQGPTIYNEQFF. CDR3 DNA sequence: TGTGCCAGCAGCCAAGGACCGACGATCTACAATGAGCAGTTCTTC.

The chain joins TRBV10-3 to TRBJ1-1; D remains ambiguous. V was cut by 10 bases and J by 1 base, with 13 bases left in between. The CDR3 is made up of 13 amino acids. Germline CDR1 ENHRY, CDR2 SYGVKD. CDR3 sequence (DNA): TGTGCCACCGCGAATCTGGGGAACACTGAAGCTTTCTTT. This gives the protein CATANLGNTEAFF.

This clonotype has a count of ten or more. The genes are TRBV12-3 or TRBV12-4 and TRBJ2-4, with 7 nucleotides matching TRBD1. V lost 3 bases to trimming and J lost 6 bases; unmatched junction nucleotides: 2. The CDR3 contains 13 residues. The CDR3 region has the DNA TGTGCCAGCAGTTTGAACAGGGGAAACATTCAGTACTTC. Protein sequence: CASSLNRGNIQYF.

The genes are TRBV3-1 and TRBJ2-5, with TRBD1 as a possible D gene (5 bases). The germline gives CDR1 LGHDT, CDR2 YNNKEL (reference sequence). The CDR3 totals 13 residues. Trimming removed 6 bases from V and 7 bases from J, with 15 bases in between. The CDR3 protein is CASSLGASPTQYF. CDR3 nucleotide sequence: TGTGCCAGCAGTCTTGGGGCCTCCCCGACCCAGTACTTC.

This clonotype was counted many times. CDR3 sequence: CASSQESGASNQPQHF. CDR3 in DNA: TGCGCCAGCAGCCAAGAATCCGGGGCGAGCAATCAGCCCCAGCATTTT. The chain is built from TRBV4-1 and TRBJ1-5, with a possible D match to TRBD1 (5 bases). The CDR3 loop spans 16 amino acids. The V gene's germline CDR1 is MGHRA and CDR2 YSYEKL. Trimming removed 0 bases from V and 1 base from J, with 10 bases in between.

This rearrangement joins TRBV6-5 to TRBJ1-2; no reliable D call. The CDR3 is 16 residues long. V lost 6 bases, J lost 4 bases, and 21 bases lay in between. Looked up from germline, CDR1 is MNHEY and CDR2 is SVGAGI. The CDR3 here is CASRYPWRERSYGYTF. As DNA, the CDR3 is TGTGCCAGCAGGTACCCCTGGAGGGAGAGGTCCTATGGCTACACCTTC.

V usage is TRBV20-1 and J usage is TRBJ1-1, with TRBD1 matching over 12 bases. The CDR3 contains 15 residues. Trimming removed 6 bases from V and 0 bases from J; junction bases left unmatched: 5. Germline CDR1 and CDR2: DFQATT and SNEGSKA (reference sequence). CDR3 in amino acids: CSARDRGQLNTEAFF. The CDR3 DNA reads TGCAGTGCCCGGGACAGGGGGCAGCTGAACACTGAAGCTTTCTTT.

The J gene is TRBJ2-1, the V gene TRBV14; maybe TRBD2 (6 bases). CDR3 length equals 14 residues. Germline V gene lookup returns CDR1 SGHDN and CDR2 FVKESK. Trimming took off 4 bases at V and 10 bases at J, with 17 bases between the two ends. The CDR3 spells CASSRMGGETEQFF. CDR3 coding DNA: TGTGCCAGCAGCCGGATGGGGGGTGAGACAGAGCAGTTCTTC.

This clonotype came up a few times. This chain connects TRBV7-2 to TRBJ2-3; possible D gene TRBD2, 6 bases. The CDR3 length is 15 residues. Germline V gives CDR1 SGHTA, CDR2 FQGNSA. V was trimmed by 5 bases and J by 5 bases, leaving 17 bases between them. In DNA form, the CDR3 reads TGTGCCAGCAGCCCGCTGGCGGGGCGAGGAGATACGCAGTATTTT. The encoded protein is CASSPLAGRGDTQYF.

This clonotype was observed a handful of times. This chain connects TRBV4-2 to TRBJ2-1; 7 nucleotides line up with TRBD2. V lost 0 bases to trimming and J lost 8 bases; unmatched junction nucleotides: 13. The CDR3 sequence is 17 residues long. CDR1 is LGHNA and CDR2 is YNFKEQ in the germline V gene. CDR3 nucleotides: TGTGCCAGCAGCCAAGATTTTAGAGCGGGGACTACTGATGAGCAGTTCTTC. Translated: CASSQDFRAGTTDEQFF.

This clonotype was seen at least ten times. The rearrangement links TRBV27 to TRBJ2-7, with TRBD1 matching 9 bases. The CDR3 runs to 13 residues. Germline V CDR1 and CDR2: MNHEY, SMNVEV (reference sequence). V shed 8 bases, J shed 3 bases, and the junction held 5 bases outside the gene matches. CDR3 in DNA: TGTGCCAGCCCCACAGGGGGCGACTACGAGCAGTACTTC. Protein product: CASPTGGDYEQYF.

This chain uses TRBV20-1 with TRBJ2-3; D is ambiguous. V was cut by 0 bases and J by 0 bases, with 10 bases left in between. Germline V CDR1 and CDR2: DFQATT, SNEGSKA (reference sequence). The CDR3 spans 15 residues. The CDR3 DNA reads as TGCAGTGCTAGAGATTGGCTGGCTAGCACAGATACGCAGTATTTT. This codes for CSARDWLASTDTQYF.